This paragraph reports one T cell receptor (beta chain). The junction differs from germline at one of its ends, possibly a read error. This entry belongs to a study of breast tumors, draining lymph nodes, adjacent tissues. TCRdb reprocessed the multiplex PCR reads via MiXCR and lists one record per CDR3 protein. The table lists some 110,000 distinct CDR3 sequences, around 30% of them singletons. This CDR3 is built from 15 residues. The V gene's germline CDR1 is DFQATT and CDR2 SNEGSKA (reference sequence). Samples came from axillary lymph nodes draining the breast cancer. The sequenced sample consisted of axillary lymph node tissue. The genes are TRBV20-1 and TRBJ2-1; TRBD2 matches at 15 bases. The TCR was taken from a female donor with breast cancer. Some clones in this sample may be carry-over from other donors' samples. The CDR3 region has the DNA TGCAGTGCTAGAGATGGACTAGCGGGGGGGGTTGAGCGGTTCTTC. It translates to CSARDGLAGGVERFF.